These T cell receptor beta chains were read from a single sample in a study of T cell repertoires in cytomegalovirus infection. Their specific antigens are unknown. Using its own MiXCR run on the reads, TCRdb lists one record per CDR3 protein. The profile shows roughly 860,000 distinct CDR3 sequences, roughly 33% of them singletons. This material consisted of cultured CD8+ T cells from PBMCs, taken from culture after CMV antigen stimulation. The source of these receptors is a human donor in good health (CMV status not recorded). Some clones in this sample may be carry-over from other donors' samples. Each CDR3 is given without its conserved first and last residue. D genes are given only for firm matches.

TRBJ1-1,TRBV6-5,-,ASSYSRGTEAF
TRBJ2-1,TRBV5-1,TRBD1,ASSLEGAGNEQF
TRBJ2-5,TRBV5-6,TRBD2,ASSLVSGGTNQETQY
TRBJ1-2,TRBV7-9,-,ASSLAGEDLYGYT
TRBJ2-1,TRBV4-3,TRBD2,ASSQDATTSGSYNEQF
TRBJ2-6,TRBV2,-,ASRAPGANVLT
TRBJ2-2,TRBV6-5,-,ASSYSVSGELF
TRBJ1-2,TRBV7-6,TRBD1,ASSPDRGREGYT
TRBJ1-2,TRBV7-4,-,ASSPLERGSYGYT
TRBJ2-3,TRBV6-1,-,ASSEYTDTQY
TRBJ1-5,TRBV7-2,-,ASNERVTDQPQH